A single TCR beta chain is shown here with its context. Antigen: not known. The sample is drawn from a study of cytomegalovirus exposure and HLA in healthy donors. The PCR ran on 60 Vbeta and 13 Jbeta primers. Generated by immunoSEQ multiplex PCR, the TCRdb table keeps only in-frame clones and is missing some. The repertoire includes under 200,000 clones, 80% of them detected once, and 6.3% sits in the top ten. Study-wide results and caveats: Apparent HLA restriction characterized most CMV-associated TCR beta chains in a later analysis. Reportedly, TCR beta sequences accurately predicted HLA-A and HLA-B alleles in most subjects. HLA alleles showed associations with about 15,000 TCR beta sequences in a later analysis, at a 0.05 false discovery rate.

Germline V gives CDR1 SGHVS, CDR2 FQNEAQ. The CDR3 loop spans 18 amino acids. V lost 2 bases, J lost 3 bases, and 8 bases stayed unmatched. The TCR sequence derives from a man between 35 and 55 years old in good health and CMV-seropositive. The rearrangement joins TRBV7-8 to TRBJ2-5, with TRBD2 matching 14 bases. The sample was PBMCs. Written as DNA, the CDR3 is TGTGCCAGCAGCTTACTCCCGACTAGCGGGGGGGCTAAAGAGACCCAGTACTTC. This translates into CASSLLPTSGGAKETQYF.